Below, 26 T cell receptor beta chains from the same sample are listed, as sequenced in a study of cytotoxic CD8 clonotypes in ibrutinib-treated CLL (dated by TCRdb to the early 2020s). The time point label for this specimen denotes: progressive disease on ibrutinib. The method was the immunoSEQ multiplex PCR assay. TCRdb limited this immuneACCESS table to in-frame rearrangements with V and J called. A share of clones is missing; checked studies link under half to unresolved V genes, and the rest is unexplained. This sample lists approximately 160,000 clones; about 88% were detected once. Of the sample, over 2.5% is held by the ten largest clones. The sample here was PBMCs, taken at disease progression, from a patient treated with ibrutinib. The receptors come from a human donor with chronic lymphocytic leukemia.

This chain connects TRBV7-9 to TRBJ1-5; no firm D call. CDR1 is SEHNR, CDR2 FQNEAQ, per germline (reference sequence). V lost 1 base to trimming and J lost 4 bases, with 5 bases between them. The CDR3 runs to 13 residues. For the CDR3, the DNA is TGTGCCAGCAGCTTAGGGCCGAATCAGCCCCAGCATTTT. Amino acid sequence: CASSLGPNQPQHF.

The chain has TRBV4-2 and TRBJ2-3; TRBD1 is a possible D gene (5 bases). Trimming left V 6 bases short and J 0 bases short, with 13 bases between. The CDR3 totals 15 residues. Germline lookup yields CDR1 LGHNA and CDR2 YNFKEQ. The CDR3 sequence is CASSPQEASTDTQYF. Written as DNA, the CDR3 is TGTGCCAGCAGTCCACAGGAAGCGAGCACAGATACGCAGTATTTT.

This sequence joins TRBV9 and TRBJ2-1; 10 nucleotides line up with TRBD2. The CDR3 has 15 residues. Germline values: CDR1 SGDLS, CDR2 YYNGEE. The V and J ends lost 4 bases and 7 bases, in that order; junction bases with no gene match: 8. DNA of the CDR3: TGTGCCAGCAGCCAACTAGCGGGAACCGCGAATGAGCAGTTCTTC. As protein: CASSQLAGTANEQFF.

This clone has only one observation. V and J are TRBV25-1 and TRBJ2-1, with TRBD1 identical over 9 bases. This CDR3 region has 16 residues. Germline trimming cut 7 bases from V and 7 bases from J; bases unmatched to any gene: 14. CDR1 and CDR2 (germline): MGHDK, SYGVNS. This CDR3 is CASKGAGTGRLNEQFF. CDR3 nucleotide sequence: TGTGCCAGCAAAGGAGCCGGGACAGGGAGGTTGAATGAGCAGTTCTTC.

The CDR3 DNA is TGTGCCAGCAGTGCCCTGGGGACCGGGACAGGGCGGTATGAGCAGTACTTC. It codes for CASSALGTGTGRYEQYF. V and J are TRBV2 and TRBJ2-7; 9 positions match TRBD1. The CDR3 consists of 17 residues. CDR1 and CDR2 (germline): SNHLY, FYNNEI. V lost 4 bases to trimming and J lost 7 bases; unmatched junction nucleotides: 17.

CDR3 in DNA: TGTGCCAGCAGCCCTCATGGGCCGGGGGGGACCGCAGAGACCCAGTACTTC. It is translated as CASSPHGPGGTAETQYF. The gene calls are TRBV9 and TRBJ2-5, with 8 positions matching TRBD2. V was pared by 4 bases and J by 4 bases, with 15 bases of the junction left unmatched. From germline, CDR1 is SGDLS and CDR2 YYNGEE. The CDR3 length is 17 residues. Filled out from reference TRBV9 and TRBJ2-5, the complete variable domain reads DSGVTQTPKHLITATGQRVTLRCSPRSGDLSVYWYQQSLDQGLQFLIQYYNGEERAKGNILERFSAQQFPDLHSELNLSSLELGDSALYFCASSPHGPGGTAETQYFGPGTRLLVL.

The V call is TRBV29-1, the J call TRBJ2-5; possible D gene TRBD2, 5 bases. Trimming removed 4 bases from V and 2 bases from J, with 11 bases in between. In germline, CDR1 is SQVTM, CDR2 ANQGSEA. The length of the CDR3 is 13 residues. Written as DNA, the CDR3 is TGCAGCGTTGTAGGGAGTTTTCAAGAGACCCAGTACTTC. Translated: CSVVGSFQETQYF. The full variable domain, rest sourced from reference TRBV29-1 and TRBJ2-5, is SAVISQKPSRDICQRGTSLTIQCQVDSQVTMMFWYRQQPGQSLTLIATANQGSEATYESGFVIDKFPISRPNLTFSTLTVSNMSPEDSSIYLCSVVGSFQETQYFGPGTRLLVL.

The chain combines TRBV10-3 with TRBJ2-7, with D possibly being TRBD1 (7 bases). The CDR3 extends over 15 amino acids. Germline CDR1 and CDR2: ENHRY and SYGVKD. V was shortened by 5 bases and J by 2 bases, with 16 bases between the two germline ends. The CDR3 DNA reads TGTGCCATCAGTCCGCGGACTACAGGGGCCTACGAGCAGTACTTC. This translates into CAISPRTTGAYEQYF.

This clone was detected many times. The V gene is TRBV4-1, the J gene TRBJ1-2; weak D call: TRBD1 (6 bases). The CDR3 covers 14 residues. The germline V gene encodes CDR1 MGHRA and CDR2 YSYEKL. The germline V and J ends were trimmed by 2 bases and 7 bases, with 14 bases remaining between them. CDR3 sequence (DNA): TGCGCCAGCAGCCAATATGGGGGGCAAGGTGGCTACACCTTC. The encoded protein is CASSQYGGQGGYTF.

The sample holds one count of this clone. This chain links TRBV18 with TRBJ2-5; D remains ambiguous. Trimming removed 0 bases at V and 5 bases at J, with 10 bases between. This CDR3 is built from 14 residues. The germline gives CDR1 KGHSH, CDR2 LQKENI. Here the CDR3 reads CASSPPLVRETQYF. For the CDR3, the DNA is TGTGCCAGCTCACCACCACTCGTACGGGAGACCCAGTACTTC.

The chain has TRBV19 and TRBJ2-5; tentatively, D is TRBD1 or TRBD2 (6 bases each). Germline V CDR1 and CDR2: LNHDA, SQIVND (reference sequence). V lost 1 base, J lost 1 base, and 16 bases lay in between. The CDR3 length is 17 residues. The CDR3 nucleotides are TGTGCCAGTAGTATAGGCGGGACAAGGCCCCGCCAAGAGACCCAGTACTTC. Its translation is CASSIGGTRPRQETQYF.

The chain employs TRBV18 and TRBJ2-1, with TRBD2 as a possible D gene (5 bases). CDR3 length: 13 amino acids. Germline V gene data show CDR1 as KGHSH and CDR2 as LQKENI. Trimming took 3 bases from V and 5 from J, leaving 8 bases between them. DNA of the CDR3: TGTGCCAGCTCACCCGAACTAGACAATGAGCAGTTCTTC. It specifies CASSPELDNEQFF.

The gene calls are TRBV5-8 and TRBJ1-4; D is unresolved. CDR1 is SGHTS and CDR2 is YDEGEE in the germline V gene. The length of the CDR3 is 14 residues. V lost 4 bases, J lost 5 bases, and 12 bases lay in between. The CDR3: CASSRARRNEKLFF. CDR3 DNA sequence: TGTGCCAGCAGCCGCGCTCGAAGAAATGAAAAACTGTTTTTT. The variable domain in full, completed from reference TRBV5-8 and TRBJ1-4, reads EAGVTQSPTHLIKTRGQQATLRCSPISGHTSVYWYQQALGLGLQFLLWYDEGEERNRGNFPPRFSGRQFPNYSSELNVNALELEDSALYLCASSRARRNEKLFFGSGTQLSVL.

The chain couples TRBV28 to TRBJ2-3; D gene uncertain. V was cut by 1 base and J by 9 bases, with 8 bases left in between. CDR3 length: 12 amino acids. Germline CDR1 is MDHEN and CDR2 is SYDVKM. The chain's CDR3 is CASSLFVETQYF. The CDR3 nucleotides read TGTGCCAGCAGTTTATTTGTAGAGACGCAGTATTTT.

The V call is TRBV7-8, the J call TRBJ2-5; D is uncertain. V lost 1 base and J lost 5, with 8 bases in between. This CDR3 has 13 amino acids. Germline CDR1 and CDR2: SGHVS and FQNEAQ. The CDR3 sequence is CASSLGPVETQYF. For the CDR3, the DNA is TGTGCCAGCAGCTTAGGACCGGTGGAGACCCAGTACTTC.

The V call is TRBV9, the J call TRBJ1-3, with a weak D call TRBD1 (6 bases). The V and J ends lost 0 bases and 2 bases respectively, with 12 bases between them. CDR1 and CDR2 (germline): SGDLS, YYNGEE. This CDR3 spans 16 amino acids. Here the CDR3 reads CASSVAPQGTGNTIYF. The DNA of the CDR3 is TGTGCCAGCAGCGTAGCTCCCCAGGGGACTGGAAACACCATATATTTT.

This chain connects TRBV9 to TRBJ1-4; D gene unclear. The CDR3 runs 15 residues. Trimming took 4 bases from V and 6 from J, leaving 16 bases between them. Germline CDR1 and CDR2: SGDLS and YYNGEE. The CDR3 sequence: CASSPRGAVHEKLFF. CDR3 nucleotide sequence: TGTGCCAGCAGCCCCCGCGGAGCAGTGCATGAAAAACTGTTTTTT.

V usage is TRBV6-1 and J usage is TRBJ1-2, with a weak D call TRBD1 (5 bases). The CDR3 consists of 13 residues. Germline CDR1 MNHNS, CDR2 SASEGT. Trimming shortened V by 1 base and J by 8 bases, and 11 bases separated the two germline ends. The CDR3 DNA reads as TGTGCCAGCAGTGAAGAGGGGAGGGGAGGCTACACCTTC. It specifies CASSEEGRGGYTF.

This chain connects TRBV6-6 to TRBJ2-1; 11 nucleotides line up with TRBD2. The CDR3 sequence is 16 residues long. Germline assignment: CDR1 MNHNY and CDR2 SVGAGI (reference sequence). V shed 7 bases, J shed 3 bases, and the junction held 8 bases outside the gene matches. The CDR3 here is CASTIDLAGGYNEQFF. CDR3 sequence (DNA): TGTGCCAGCACCATTGATCTAGCGGGAGGCTACAATGAGCAGTTCTTC.

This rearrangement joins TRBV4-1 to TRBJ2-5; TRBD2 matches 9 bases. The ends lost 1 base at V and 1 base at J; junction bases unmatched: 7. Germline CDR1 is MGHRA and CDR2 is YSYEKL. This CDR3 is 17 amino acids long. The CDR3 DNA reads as TGCGCCAGCAGCCAAGCCCGAACTAGCGGGTTCCAAGAGACCCAGTACTTC. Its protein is CASSQARTSGFQETQYF.

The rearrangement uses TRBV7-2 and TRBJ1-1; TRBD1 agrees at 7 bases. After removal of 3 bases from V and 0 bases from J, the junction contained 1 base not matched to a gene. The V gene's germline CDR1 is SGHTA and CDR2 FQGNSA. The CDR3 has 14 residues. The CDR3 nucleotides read TGTGCCAGCAGCTTTGGGACAGTGAACACTGAAGCTTTCTTT. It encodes CASSFGTVNTEAFF.

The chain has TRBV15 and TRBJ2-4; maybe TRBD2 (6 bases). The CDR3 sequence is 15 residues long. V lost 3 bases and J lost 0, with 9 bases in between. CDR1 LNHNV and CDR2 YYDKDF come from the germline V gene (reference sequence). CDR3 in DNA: TGTGCCACCAGCAGCCCGGGACTAGCCAAAAACATTCAGTACTTC. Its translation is CATSSPGLAKNIQYF.

The DNA for the CDR3 is TGTGCCAGCAGCTTAGTGGCAACAGGATACTATGGCTACACCTTC. It yields the protein CASSLVATGYYGYTF. The chain uses TRBV11-2 and TRBJ1-2, with D perhaps TRBD1 (5 bases). Germline V lookup: CDR1 SGHAT, CDR2 FQNNGV. The CDR3 totals 15 residues. Trimming stripped 1 base from V and 3 bases from J, with 12 bases between.

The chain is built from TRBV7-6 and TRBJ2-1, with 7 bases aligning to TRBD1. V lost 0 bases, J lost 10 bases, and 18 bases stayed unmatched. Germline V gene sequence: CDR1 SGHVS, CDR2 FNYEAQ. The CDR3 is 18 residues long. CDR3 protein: CASSLAAGGGPPPAEQFF. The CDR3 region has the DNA TGTGCCAGCAGCTTAGCCGCAGGGGGTGGTCCCCCTCCTGCCGAGCAGTTCTTC.

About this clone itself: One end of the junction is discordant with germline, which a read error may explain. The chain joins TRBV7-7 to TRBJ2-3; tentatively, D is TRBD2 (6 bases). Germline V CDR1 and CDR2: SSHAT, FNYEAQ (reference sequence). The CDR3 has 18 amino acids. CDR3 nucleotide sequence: TGTGCTAGCAGCGCCTCCGATCCACTAGCAGCTAGCACAGATACGCAGTATTTT. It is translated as CASSASDPLAASTDTQYF.

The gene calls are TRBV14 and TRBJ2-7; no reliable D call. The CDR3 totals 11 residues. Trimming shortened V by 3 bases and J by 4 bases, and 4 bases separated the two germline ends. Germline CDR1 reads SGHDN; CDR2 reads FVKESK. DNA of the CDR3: TGTGCCAGCAGCCATTCTTACGAGCAGTACTTC. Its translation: CASSHSYEQYF.